One sample yielded the 29 T cell receptor beta chains listed below, sequenced in a study of vaccination and CD4 T cells after COVID-19. The treatment was: approximately 11-day PBMC culture with coronavirus spike peptide pools or control peptides (ViraFEST assay). An unexposed donor provided the CD4+ T cells, which were collected before the COVID-19 pandemic (2011-2018). With the Oncomine TCR Beta short-read assay, DNA from cultured CD4+ T cells was sequenced. TCRdb re-analysed the PCR reads in MiXCR, keeping a single row per CDR3 protein. The repertoire holds 7,000 or so distinct CDR3 sequences, less than 40% seen once, with around 28% in the top ten. These TCRs are of unknown antigen specificity. The sample taken for sequencing was CD4+ T cells from blood, cultured in vitro. These receptors were taken from a human donor in good health.

V and J are TRBV7-2 and TRBJ1-6; a weak D match, TRBD1 (5 bases). CDR3 size: 13 residues. V was clipped by 3 bases and J by 9 bases, with 9 bases between them. Looked up from germline, CDR1 is SGHTA and CDR2 is FQGNSA. The CDR3 nucleotides read TGTGCCAGCAGCTTGGGGGAGGCTTCACCCCTCCACTTT. This encodes CASSLGEASPLHF.

The chain uses TRBV29-1 and TRBJ1-1, with a weak D call TRBD1 (5 bases). The V and J ends lost 6 bases and 1 base respectively, with 9 bases between them. Germline CDR1 reads SQVTM; CDR2 reads ANQGSEA. The CDR3 sequence is 12 residues long. CDR3 in amino acids: CSVMTANTEAFF. The DNA for the CDR3 is TGCAGCGTAATGACAGCGAACACTGAAGCTTTCTTT.

Notes on this clonotype: No DNA is shown, since the ends of the CDR3 on it are uncertain; the CDR3 is the one TCRdb lists. This chain connects TRBV7-2 to TRBJ2-7. Germline values: CDR1 SGHTA, CDR2 FQGNSA. From its first to its last residue, the CDR3 has 24 amino acids. The chain's CDR3 is CASTNQTSMYLCASSLGLNYEQYF.

The chain joins TRBV12-3 or TRBV12-4 to TRBJ1-1; D may be TRBD1 (5 bases). The CDR3 extends over 12 amino acids. V was clipped by 2 bases and J by 11 bases, with 12 bases between them. In nucleotides, the CDR3 is TGTGCCAGCAGTTTATTCCAGGGCCGGGCTTTCTTT. Residues: CASSLFQGRAFF.

This clonotype has more than one count but fewer than ten. The chain links TRBV6-1 to TRBJ1-2; no firm D call. The CDR3 covers 13 residues. The V end was cut by 6 bases, the J end by 4 bases, with 12 bases between. CDR1 is MNHNS, CDR2 SASEGT, per germline. CDR3: CASSPDPTYGYTF. Here the CDR3 DNA reads TGTGCCAGCAGCCCGGATCCCACCTATGGCTACACCTTC.

CDR3 loop: CASSPQQGGQPQHF. CDR3 DNA: TGTGCCAGCTCACCTCAACAGGGGGGTCAGCCCCAGCATTTT. The chain carries TRBV18 and TRBJ1-5, with 8 bases fitting TRBD1. J gave up 6 bases and V 3 bases, and 4 bases lay outside the gene matches. Germline lookup yields CDR1 KGHSH and CDR2 LQKENI. This CDR3 comprises 14 residues. The complete variable domain, with remaining parts taken from reference TRBV18 and TRBJ1-5, reads NAGVMQNPRHLVRRRGQEARLRCSPMKGHSHVYWYRQLPEEGLKFMVYLQKENIIDESGMPKERFSAEFPKEGPSILRIQQVVRGDSAAYFCASSPQQGGQPQHFGDGTRLSIL.

This clonotype was recorded a few times. The rearrangement joins TRBV6-5 to TRBJ1-1, with D maybe TRBD1 (6 bases). CDR3 length equals 16 residues. V was pared by 4 bases and J by 0 bases, with 15 bases between. Germline V gene sequence: CDR1 MNHEY, CDR2 SVGAGI. This chain's CDR3 is CASSSLTGVMNTEAFF. For the CDR3, the DNA is TGTGCCAGCAGTTCTCTGACAGGTGTCATGAACACTGAAGCTTTCTTT.

This clonotype has just one count. This chain links TRBV9 with TRBJ1-1; TRBD1 aligns across 9 bases. CDR1 is SGDLS and CDR2 is YYNGEE in the germline V gene. This CDR3 has 14 residues. V shed 0 bases, J shed 11 bases, and the junction held 8 bases outside the gene matches. CDR3 nucleotide sequence: TGTGCCAGCAGCGTAGGGGACAGGGCGTTTGAGGCTTTCTTT. Its protein product is CASSVGDRAFEAFF. The entire variable domain, with the rest obtained from reference TRBV9 and TRBJ1-1, is as follows: DSGVTQTPKHLITATGQRVTLRCSPRSGDLSVYWYQQSLDQGLQFLIQYYNGEERAKGNILERFSAQQFPDLHSELNLSSLELGDSALYFCASSVGDRAFEAFFGQGTRLTVV.

The chain uses TRBV7-9 and TRBJ1-2, with D perhaps matching TRBD1 (5 bases). Germline-derived CDR1 and CDR2 are SEHNR and FQNEAQ (reference sequence). V gave up 3 bases and J gave up 4 bases, with 18 bases separating them. The CDR3 covers 16 residues. In DNA, the CDR3 is TGTGCCAGCAGCTTCCCGACAGTTACCCAACCCTATGGCTACACCTTC. This encodes CASSFPTVTQPYGYTF.

The table lists this clonotype with a count of one. The chain has TRBV5-1 and TRBJ1-5, with 8 bases identical to TRBD1. The CDR3 has 14 residues. Looked up from germline, CDR1 is SGHRS and CDR2 is YFSETQ. V shed 4 bases and J 5 bases; nucleotides not matched to a gene: 5. CDR3 sequence (DNA): TGCGCCAGCAGCATGACAGGGGCGGATCAGCCCCAGCATTTT. The encoded protein is CASSMTGADQPQHF.

DNA of the CDR3: TGTGCCTGGCACCAAGGGACAGCTCCTAACTATGGCTACACCTTC. It specifies CAWHQGTAPNYGYTF. The rearrangement joins TRBV30 to TRBJ1-2; 7 bases line up with TRBD1. The trim removed 5 bases at V and 0 bases at J, leaving 9 bases unmatched. Germline CDR1 and CDR2: GTSNPN and SVGIG (reference sequence). The CDR3 contains 15 residues. Drawing the rest from reference TRBV30 and TRBJ1-2, the complete variable domain is SQTIHQWPATLVQPVGSPLSLECTVEGTSNPNLYWYRQAAGRGLQLLFYSVGIGQISSEVPQNLSASRPQDRQFILSSKKLLLSDSGFYLCAWHQGTAPNYGYTFGSGTRLTVV.

This clonotype has more than one count but fewer than ten. The V and J genes are TRBV20-1 and TRBJ1-2, with D hard to call. The CDR3 has 12 residues. V was shortened by 0 bases and J by 5 bases, with 7 bases between the two germline ends. CDR1 and CDR2 from the germline V gene are DFQATT and SNEGSKA (reference sequence). The CDR3 here is CSARDHLYGYTF. Written as DNA, the CDR3 is TGCAGTGCTAGAGACCATCTATATGGCTACACCTTC.

This chain joins TRBV7-6 and TRBJ2-1; a weak D match, TRBD1 (5 bases). Per the germline V gene, CDR1 is SGHVS and CDR2 is FNYEAQ. Trimming shortened V by 2 bases and J by 1 base, and 9 bases separated the two germline ends. This CDR3 region has 15 residues. The DNA of the CDR3 is TGTGCCAGCAGCTTAATCTCAGGGTCCTACAATGAGCAGTTCTTC. Amino acids: CASSLISGSYNEQFF.

CDR3 sequence (DNA): TGTGCCAGCAGTTCCCCGGGACTTCACAATGAGCAGTTCTTC. It is translated as CASSSPGLHNEQFF. The chain links TRBV6-5 to TRBJ2-1; D is perhaps TRBD2 (6 bases). The V end was cut by 4 bases, the J end by 5 bases, with 12 bases between. The germline V gene encodes CDR1 MNHEY and CDR2 SVGAGI. The CDR3 spans 14 residues.

V and J are TRBV7-2 and TRBJ1-2, with 7 bases matching TRBD1. The V gene end was trimmed by 3 bases and the J gene end by 2 bases; junction bases not matched to a gene: 12. The CDR3 is 17 amino acids. Germline values: CDR1 SGHTA, CDR2 FQGNSA. The CDR3 nucleotides read TGTGCCAGCAGCTTGTATCCGGGACAGCTACCGAACTATGGCTACACCTTC. The encoded protein is CASSLYPGQLPNYGYTF.

This chain links TRBV10-3 with TRBJ1-3, with a weak D call TRBD1 (6 bases). CDR3 length equals 13 residues. Deletions cut 8 bases from V and 0 bases from J, with 8 bases between. The germline CDR1 and CDR2 sequences are ENHRY and SYGVKD. The CDR3 bases are TGTGCCATCGGGGGCGACTCTGGAAACACCATATATTTT. Amino acid sequence: CAIGGDSGNTIYF.

V and J are TRBV20-1 and TRBJ1-4; weak D call: TRBD1 (5 bases). Germline values: CDR1 DFQATT, CDR2 SNEGSKA (reference sequence). With 2 bases removed from V and 7 bases from J, the gap between germline ends came to 5 bases. This CDR3 region has 11 residues. The DNA of the CDR3 is TGCAGTGCTAGACAGGGTGAAAAACTGTTTTTT. This codes for CSARQGEKLFF.

CDR3 residues: CASSEMERFEWGAFF. The CDR3 DNA reads as TGTGCCAGCAGTGAAATGGAAAGATTTGAATGGGGAGCTTTCTTT. This chain connects TRBV6-1 to TRBJ1-1; no clear D gene. V was shortened by 2 bases and J by 10 bases, with 20 bases between the two germline ends. The CDR3 extends over 15 amino acids. Looked up from germline, CDR1 is MNHNS and CDR2 is SASEGT.

The V call is TRBV10-1, the J call TRBJ1-4; D is undetermined. This CDR3 spans 15 amino acids. V was shortened by 0 bases and J by 7 bases, with 12 bases between the two germline ends. CDR1 WNHNN and CDR2 SYGVQD come from the germline V gene (reference sequence). CDR3 nucleotides: TGCGCCAGCAGTGAGTCGAACGGGAAGGGTGAAAAACTGTTTTTT. It is translated as CASSESNGKGEKLFF.

The chain joins TRBV20-1 to TRBJ2-7; TRBD1 might be the D (5 bases). CDR3 length: 16 residues. Germline CDR1 and CDR2: DFQATT and SNEGSKA (reference sequence). Trimming stripped 5 bases from V and 2 bases from J, with 22 bases between. In DNA, the CDR3 is TGCAGTGCTCGGCTTTCCAGGGCAGACATCACCTACGAGCAGTACTTC. Amino acid sequence: CSARLSRADITYEQYF.

This clonotype was counted between two and nine times. V gene TRBV27 combines with J gene TRBJ2-1; D gene unclear. The CDR3 has 16 residues. CDR1 and CDR2 from the germline V gene are MNHEY and SMNVEV (reference sequence). Deletions cut 4 bases from V and 4 bases from J, with 17 bases between. The CDR3 sequence is CASSSLSTDRYNEQFF. The CDR3 DNA reads as TGTGCCAGCAGTTCCCTGAGTACGGACCGATACAATGAGCAGTTCTTC.

In its sample, this clonotype was seen a few times. The chain has TRBV6-2 or TRBV6-3 and TRBJ2-7; 10 nucleotides agree with TRBD1. Germline V gene data show CDR1 as MNHEY and CDR2 as SVGEGT. The trim removed 0 bases at V and 3 bases at J, leaving 11 bases unmatched. The CDR3 is 18 amino acids. CDR3 coding DNA: TGTGCCAGCAGTTACTCGGACGCGATGGGACAGGGGATCTACGAGCAGTACTTC. It specifies CASSYSDAMGQGIYEQYF.

As for this clonotype: A read error is possible here, since a much larger clone lies one base away. The chain uses TRBV19 and TRBJ2-5; D uncertain. Per the germline V gene, CDR1 is LNHDA and CDR2 is SQIVND (reference sequence). V lost 4 bases and J 1 base, leaving 7 bases between the germline ends. The length of the CDR3 is 13 residues. CDR3 in DNA: TGTGCCAGTAGTACGGGCATCCAAGAGACCCAGTACTTC. Translating gives CASSTGIQETQYF.

The V and J genes are TRBV6-1 and TRBJ1-1; D uncertain. V lost 8 bases and J 8 bases, leaving 15 bases between the germline ends. CDR3 size: 12 residues. Germline assignment: CDR1 MNHNS and CDR2 SASEGT. The CDR3 loop is CASYSTVREAFF. The CDR3 DNA reads TGTGCCAGCTACTCCACGGTGCGGGAAGCTTTCTTT.

This clonotype was seen more than once but under ten times. J is TRBJ2-5 and V is TRBV6-5; D possibly matches TRBD1 or TRBD2 (5 bases each). Germline V gives CDR1 MNHEY, CDR2 SVGAGI. CDR3 length equals 14 residues. Trimming removed 0 bases from V and 5 bases from J, with 10 bases in between. The CDR3 loop reads CASSYSGTVETQYF. The CDR3 DNA is TGTGCCAGCAGTTACTCTGGGACGGTGGAGACCCAGTACTTC.

This clonotype came up a few times. V gene TRBV24-1 combines with J gene TRBJ2-2, with D hard to call. The CDR3 is 12 amino acids. V shed 5 bases and J shed 5 bases, with 5 bases lying between them. The V gene's germline CDR1 is KGHDR and CDR2 SFDVKD. Here the CDR3 reads CATSAGTGELFF. DNA of the CDR3: TGTGCCACCAGTGCGGGTACCGGGGAGCTGTTTTTT.

CDR3 in amino acids: CASTPLRAGISYNEQFF. The CDR3 bases are TGTGCCAGCACCCCCTTGAGGGCAGGGATCTCCTACAATGAGCAGTTCTTC. The rearrangement links TRBV27 to TRBJ2-1; perhaps D is TRBD1 or TRBD2 (5 bases each). V was trimmed by 7 bases and J by 0 bases, leaving 19 bases between them. The CDR3 consists of 17 residues. The V gene's germline CDR1 is MNHEY and CDR2 SMNVEV (reference sequence).

In its sample, this clonotype was seen a few times. The chain is built from TRBV20-1 and TRBJ2-3; tentative D call: TRBD2 (6 bases). Germline CDR1 and CDR2: DFQATT and SNEGSKA (reference sequence). This CDR3 has 15 amino acids. The V gene lost 5 bases and the J gene lost 0 bases, with 15 bases spanning the gap. CDR3 amino acids: CSAFKTGGSTDTQYF. The CDR3 region has the DNA TGCAGTGCTTTCAAAACCGGGGGTAGCACAGATACGCAGTATTTT.

This clonotype has only one observation. The chain joins TRBV7-2 to TRBJ2-1; 10 bases are shared with TRBD2. CDR1 and CDR2 (germline): SGHTA, FQGNSA. V was pared by 3 bases and J by 4 bases, with 3 bases of the junction left unmatched. This CDR3 has 15 residues. The CDR3 is CASSFSGGLYNEQFF. CDR3 in DNA: TGTGCCAGCAGCTTTAGCGGGGGGCTATACAATGAGCAGTTCTTC.